This T cell receptor beta chain originates from a study of blood T cell repertoires in COVID-19. Study at large: Researchers got acute and convalescent COVID-19 samples from the United States, Italy and Spain. The cDNA or gDNA used as material had been derived from T cells, B-cell-depleted T cells, or PBMCs.

This clone showed up just once. Germline values: CDR1 SGHRS, CDR2 YFSETQ. V dropped 9 bases and J dropped 6; count of bases not matched to a gene: 15. This CDR3 is 15 amino acids long. Under the authors' procedure: Nucleated cell number was recorded as an estimate derived from reference gene primer amplification. The protocol was immunoSEQ multiplex PCR, while the TCRdb copy is restricted to in-frame clones and leaves out a portion. V and J calls and clone size are given by that table; D and trimming were obtained from the DNA. This sample has approximately 150,000 clones, with roughly 90% found just once.

Material: peripheral blood. The clonotype was recovered from a man in his 70s with active COVID-19. The V gene is TRBV5-1, the J gene TRBJ2-1, with 7 bases fitting TRBD1. In DNA, the CDR3 is TGCGCCACCAGTGCTGTGGCAGGGGGAATCAATGAGCAGTTCTTC. Translation gives CATSAVAGGINEQFF.